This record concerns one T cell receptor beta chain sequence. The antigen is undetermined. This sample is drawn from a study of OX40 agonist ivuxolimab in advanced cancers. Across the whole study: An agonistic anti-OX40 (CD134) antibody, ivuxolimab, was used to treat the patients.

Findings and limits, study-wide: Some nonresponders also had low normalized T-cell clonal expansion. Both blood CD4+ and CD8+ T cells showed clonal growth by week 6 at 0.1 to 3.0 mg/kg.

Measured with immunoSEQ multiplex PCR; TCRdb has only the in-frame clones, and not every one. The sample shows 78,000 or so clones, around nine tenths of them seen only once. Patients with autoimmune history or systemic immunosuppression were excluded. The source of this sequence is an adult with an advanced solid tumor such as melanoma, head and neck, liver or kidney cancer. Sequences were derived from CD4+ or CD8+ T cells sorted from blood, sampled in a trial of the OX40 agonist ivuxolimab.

The chain's CDR3 is CASSIGRGAGNTIYF. The CDR3 DNA follows: TGTGCCAGTAGTATCGGCCGGGGTGCTGGAAACACCATATATTTT. V usage is TRBV19 and J usage is TRBJ1-3; D gene ambiguous. The CDR3 runs 15 residues. V gave up 3 bases and J gave up 2 bases, with 11 bases separating them. The germline V gene encodes CDR1 LNHDA and CDR2 SQIVND (reference sequence).